These 21 T cell receptor beta chains originate from one sample sequenced in a study of response to subunit inactivated influenza vaccine. TCRdb used MiXCR to reprocess the RT-PCR reads, holding one entry per CDR3 protein. The sample records 500,000 to 550,000 distinct CDR3 sequences, 7.6% being singletons. This material consisted of PBMCs from blood, taken 23 months after vaccination. All receptors come from a man between 50 and 69 years old who received an inactivated influenza vaccine.

This clonotype was seen only a few times. The V call is TRBV5-1, the J call TRBJ2-3; TRBD1 matches 10 bases. Losses at the gene ends were 4 bases for V and 1 base for J; bases not matched to a gene: 6. This CDR3 has 16 residues. Per the germline V gene, CDR1 is SGHRS and CDR2 is YFSETQ. The DNA for the CDR3 is TGCGCCAGCAGCGCTACCGGGACAGGGGGCACAGATACGCAGTATTTT. It is translated as CASSATGTGGTDTQYF.

This rearrangement joins TRBV29-1 to TRBJ1-4, with D perhaps TRBD1 (6 bases). The ends were cut back, 6 bases at V and 4 bases at J, with 15 bases in the middle. The CDR3 has 14 residues. Germline values: CDR1 SQVTM, CDR2 ANQGSEA. The CDR3 spells CSVLGQTVNEKLFF. Written as DNA, the CDR3 is TGCAGCGTCCTCGGACAGACCGTTAATGAAAAACTGTTTTTT. Combining the CDR3 with reference TRBV29-1 and TRBJ1-4 gives the whole variable domain SAVISQKPSRDICQRGTSLTIQCQVDSQVTMMFWYRQQPGQSLTLIATANQGSEATYESGFVIDKFPISRPNLTFSTLTVSNMSPEDSSIYLCSVLGQTVNEKLFFGSGTQLSVL.

This clonotype was found a few times. This rearrangement joins TRBV12-3 or TRBV12-4 to TRBJ2-7; 11 nucleotides align to TRBD2. The CDR3 consists of 15 residues. V was clipped by 3 bases and J by 7 bases; unmatched bases: 8. In DNA form, the CDR3 reads TGTGCCAGCAGTTTGGGTAGCGGGGGGGCGGGGGAGCAGTACTTC. Translating it yields CASSLGSGGAGEQYF.

This clonotype was observed many times. This chain links TRBV7-3 with TRBJ2-1, with TRBD2 matching over 11 bases. Trimming cost V 5 bases and J 9 bases; bases outside gene matches: 12. This CDR3 comprises 16 residues. CDR1 is SGHTA, CDR2 FQGTGA, per germline. CDR3 coding DNA: TGTGCCAGCAGCATAGCGGGAGGGCCGCTCATCGGTGAGCAGTTCTTC. Translating gives CASSIAGGPLIGEQFF.

V and J are TRBV20-1 and TRBJ2-1; TRBD2 agrees at 9 bases. The germline CDR1 and CDR2 sequences are DFQATT and SNEGSKA (reference sequence). There are 14 residues in the CDR3. The CDR3 coding sequence is TGCAGCGCAGCGGGAGGCAGCTCCTACAATGAGCAGTTCTTC. Encoded protein: CSAAGGSSYNEQFF.

Note on this clonotype: A much larger clone differs by one base, so this may be a read error. The rearrangement links TRBV28 to TRBJ1-1; D might be TRBD1 (6 bases). CDR1 MDHEN and CDR2 SYDVKM come from the germline V gene. This CDR3 comprises 15 residues. CDR3 nucleotide sequence: TGTGCCAGCAGTTCGGCAGGGGCAACGAACACTGCAGCTTTCTTT. Its translation is CASSSAGATNTAAFF.

This clonotype was found a few times. The chain employs TRBV20-1 and TRBJ1-4, with D uncertain. The V gene lost 6 bases and the J gene lost 7 bases, with 15 bases spanning the gap. Germline values: CDR1 DFQATT, CDR2 SNEGSKA (reference sequence). This CDR3 contains 13 residues. CDR3 region: CSAGRNEVEKLFF. In DNA, the CDR3 is TGCAGTGCCGGGAGGAACGAAGTTGAAAAACTGTTTTTT.

Only a few counts were recorded for this clonotype. This rearrangement joins TRBV9 to TRBJ2-1; a possible D gene is TRBD2 (5 bases). Germline-derived CDR1 and CDR2 are SGDLS and YYNGEE. The CDR3 totals 16 residues. The V gene lost 4 bases and the J gene lost 5 bases, with 19 bases spanning the gap. CDR3 region: CASSNPERRRNNEQFF. CDR3 DNA sequence: TGTGCCAGCAGCAACCCCGAAAGGAGGAGAAACAATGAGCAGTTCTTC. Looking up the rest from reference TRBV9 and TRBJ2-1 gives the full variable domain: DSGVTQTPKHLITATGQRVTLRCSPRSGDLSVYWYQQSLDQGLQFLIQYYNGEERAKGNILERFSAQQFPDLHSELNLSSLELGDSALYFCASSNPERRRNNEQFFGPGTRLTVL.

At least ten counts were recorded for this clonotype. This chain links TRBV20-1 with TRBJ2-7; TRBD1 or TRBD2 may be the D gene (5 bases each). Germline CDR1 and CDR2: DFQATT and SNEGSKA (reference sequence). V was clipped by 6 bases and J by 4 bases, with 13 bases between them. The length of the CDR3 is 12 residues. The CDR3 loop is CSAKVGVYEQYF. Here the CDR3 DNA reads TGCAGTGCCAAGGTGGGGGTTTACGAGCAGTACTTC.

This clonotype showed up just a few times. The chain has TRBV7-8 and TRBJ1-2; possible D gene TRBD1, 6 bases. Trimming left V 5 bases short and J 0 bases short, with 13 bases between. The CDR3 extends over 15 amino acids. Germline-derived CDR1 and CDR2 are SGHVS and FQNEAQ. CDR3 protein: CASSPGDTANYGYTF. CDR3 coding DNA: TGTGCCAGCAGCCCCGGGGACACCGCTAACTATGGCTACACCTTC.

This clonotype has ten or more counts. The chain is built from TRBV7-2 and TRBJ1-3; D is undetermined. V lost 0 bases, J lost 4 bases, and 10 bases lay in between. Germline CDR1 reads SGHTA; CDR2 reads FQGNSA. The CDR3 covers 15 residues. Here the CDR3 reads CASSLAPGRGNTIYF. For the CDR3, the DNA is TGTGCCAGCAGCTTAGCGCCGGGAAGAGGAAACACCATATATTTT.

This clonotype was observed many times. V and J are TRBV28 and TRBJ1-2; the match to TRBD1 covers 7 bases. V gave up 0 bases and J gave up 5 bases; unmatched junction bases: 3. CDR1 is MDHEN, CDR2 SYDVKM, per germline. The CDR3 is made up of 14 amino acids. This CDR3 reads CASSLWQGEYGYTF. In nucleotides, the CDR3 is TGTGCCAGCAGTTTATGGCAGGGGGAGTATGGCTACACCTTC.

The sample holds a few counts of this clonotype. The chain couples TRBV10-3 to TRBJ2-3; D unresolved. Germline V CDR1 and CDR2: ENHRY, SYGVKD. This CDR3 region has 14 residues. Trimming left V 4 bases short and J 0 bases short, with 8 bases between. CDR3 region: CAISVASSTDTQYF. The CDR3 DNA is TGTGCCATCAGTGTGGCTTCTAGCACAGATACGCAGTATTTT.

This clonotype has just a few counts. This chain uses TRBV5-1 with TRBJ2-2, with TRBD1 as a possible D gene (6 bases). Germline CDR1 and CDR2: SGHRS and YFSETQ. CDR3 length equals 16 residues. V lost 4 bases and J lost 8, with 21 bases in between. The CDR3 DNA sequence: TGCGCCAGCAGCCCCGGGTTGGGGGCGCTGCAAGGGGAGCTGTTTTTT. Its protein is CASSPGLGALQGELFF. Based on the CDR3 plus reference TRBV5-1 and TRBJ2-2, the full variable domain is KAGVTQTPRYLIKTRGQQVTLSCSPISGHRSVSWYQQTPGQGLQFLFEYFSETQRNKGNFPGRFSGRQFSNSRSEMNVSTLELGDSALYLCASSPGLGALQGELFFGEGSRLTVL.

In this sample, this clonotype turned up a few times. This rearrangement joins TRBV24-1 to TRBJ2-7; TRBD2 agrees at 8 bases. The V segment lost 8 bases and the J segment 6 bases; nucleotides outside the gene matches: 8. Germline-derived CDR1 and CDR2 are KGHDR and SFDVKD. This CDR3 comprises 13 residues. The CDR3 region has the DNA TGTGCCACCAAGTCTGCGGGAGGAGGCGAGCAGTACTTC. It yields the protein CATKSAGGGEQYF.

There are a few counts of this clonotype. The V call is TRBV12-3 or TRBV12-4, the J call TRBJ2-5; D call uncertain. Trimming took off 5 bases at V and 0 bases at J, with 7 bases between the two ends. This CDR3 region has 13 residues. In DNA form, the CDR3 reads TGTGCCAGCAGTACTACGTACCAAGAGACCCAGTACTTC. Translating gives CASSTTYQETQYF.

On this clonotype: Since a much larger clone is just one base distant, this may be a read error. This chain joins TRBV5-1 and TRBJ2-7; TRBD2 matches at 8 bases. The germline gives CDR1 SGHRS, CDR2 YFSETQ. The CDR3 is made up of 17 amino acids. After removal of 0 bases from V and 4 bases from J, the junction contained 12 bases not matched to a gene. CDR3 sequence (DNA): TGCGCCAGCAGCTTGGGTGGTAGCGGGATCACTCTGTACGAGCAGTACTTC. Translating it yields CASSLGGSGITLYEQYF.

The rearrangement uses TRBV20-1 and TRBJ2-7; 8 bases map to TRBD2. V lost 3 bases and J lost 3; bases outside the gene matches: 10. This CDR3 comprises 15 residues. CDR1 is DFQATT, CDR2 SNEGSKA, per germline (reference sequence). CDR3 residues: CSARTASGLFYEQYF. CDR3 DNA: TGCAGTGCTAGGACGGCTAGCGGGTTATTCTACGAGCAGTACTTC.

The sample holds a few counts of this clonotype. The DNA for the CDR3 is TGTGCCAGCAAACGTGTACAGGGGGCGAGTACTGAAGCTTTCTTT. Amino acids: CASKRVQGASTEAFF. The chain combines TRBV6-2 or TRBV6-3 with TRBJ1-1, with TRBD1 identical over 9 bases. This CDR3 spans 15 amino acids. V lost 7 bases and J lost 5; bases outside the gene matches: 11. CDR1 is MNHEY and CDR2 is SVGEGT in the germline V gene.

This clonotype was counted only a few times. The CDR3 DNA sequence: TGCGCCAGCAGCCAAGAGGAGGGATGGCAGCAGTACTTC. Encoded protein: CASSQEEGWQQYF. J is TRBJ2-7 and V is TRBV4-3; the D gene is possibly TRBD2 (6 bases). Germline lookup yields CDR1 LGHNA and CDR2 YSLEER. V gave up 0 bases and J gave up 8 bases, with 11 bases separating them. The CDR3 totals 13 residues.

This clonotype was detected a few times. The V call is TRBV29-1, the J call TRBJ2-5; no reliable D call. CDR1 SQVTM and CDR2 ANQGSEA come from the germline V gene. The CDR3 length is 12 residues. V lost 5 bases and J lost 0, with 7 bases in between. CDR3 sequence (DNA): TGCAGCGTTCTTACGGACCAAGAGACCCAGTACTTC. Its translation: CSVLTDQETQYF.